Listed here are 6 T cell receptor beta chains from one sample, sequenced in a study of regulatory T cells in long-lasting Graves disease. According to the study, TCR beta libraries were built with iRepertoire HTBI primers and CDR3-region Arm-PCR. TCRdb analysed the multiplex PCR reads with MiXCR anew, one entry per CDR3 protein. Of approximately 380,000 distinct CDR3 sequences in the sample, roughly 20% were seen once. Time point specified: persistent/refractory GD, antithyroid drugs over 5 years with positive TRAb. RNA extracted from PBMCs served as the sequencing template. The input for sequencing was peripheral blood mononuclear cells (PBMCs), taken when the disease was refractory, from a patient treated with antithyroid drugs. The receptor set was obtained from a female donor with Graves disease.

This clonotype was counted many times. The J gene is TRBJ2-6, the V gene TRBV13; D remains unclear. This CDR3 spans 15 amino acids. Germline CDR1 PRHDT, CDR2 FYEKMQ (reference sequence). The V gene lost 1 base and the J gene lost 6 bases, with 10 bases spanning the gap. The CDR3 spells CASSLAGFTANVLTF. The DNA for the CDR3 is TGTGCCAGCAGCTTAGCGGGCTTCACGGCCAACGTCCTGACTTTC.

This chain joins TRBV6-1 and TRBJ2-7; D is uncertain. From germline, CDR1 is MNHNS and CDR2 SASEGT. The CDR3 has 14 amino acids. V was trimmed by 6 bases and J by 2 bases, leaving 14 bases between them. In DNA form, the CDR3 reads TGTGCCAGCAGGAGGCAGGTCGGAGCCTACGAGCAGTACTTC. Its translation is CASRRQVGAYEQYF.

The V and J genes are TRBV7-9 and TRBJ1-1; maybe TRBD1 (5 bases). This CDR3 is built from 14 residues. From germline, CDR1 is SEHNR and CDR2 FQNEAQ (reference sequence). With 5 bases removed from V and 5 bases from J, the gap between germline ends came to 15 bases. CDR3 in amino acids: CASSLGEGWTEAFF. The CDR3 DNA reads TGTGCCAGCAGCCTAGGGGAGGGCTGGACTGAAGCTTTCTTT.

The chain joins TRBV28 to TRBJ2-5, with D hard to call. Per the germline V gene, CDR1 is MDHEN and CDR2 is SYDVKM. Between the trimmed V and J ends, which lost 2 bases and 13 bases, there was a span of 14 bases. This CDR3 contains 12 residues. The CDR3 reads CASSLTLHKWYF. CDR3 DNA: TGTGCCAGCAGTTTAACCTTGCACAAGTGGTACTTC.

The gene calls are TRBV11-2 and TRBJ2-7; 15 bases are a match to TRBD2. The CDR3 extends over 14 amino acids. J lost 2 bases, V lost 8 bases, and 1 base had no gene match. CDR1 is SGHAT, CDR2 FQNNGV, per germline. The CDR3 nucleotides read TGTGCCAGCGGACTAGCGGGAGGGCCCTACGAGCAGTACTTC. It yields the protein CASGLAGGPYEQYF.

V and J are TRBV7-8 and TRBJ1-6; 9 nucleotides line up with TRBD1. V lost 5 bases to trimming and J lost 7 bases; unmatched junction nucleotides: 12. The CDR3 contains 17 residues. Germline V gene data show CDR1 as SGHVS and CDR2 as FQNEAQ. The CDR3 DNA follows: TGTGCCAGCAGCGGGGGGACAGGGCTCAAGGGGAATTCACCCCTCCACTTT. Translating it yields CASSGGTGLKGNSPLHF.